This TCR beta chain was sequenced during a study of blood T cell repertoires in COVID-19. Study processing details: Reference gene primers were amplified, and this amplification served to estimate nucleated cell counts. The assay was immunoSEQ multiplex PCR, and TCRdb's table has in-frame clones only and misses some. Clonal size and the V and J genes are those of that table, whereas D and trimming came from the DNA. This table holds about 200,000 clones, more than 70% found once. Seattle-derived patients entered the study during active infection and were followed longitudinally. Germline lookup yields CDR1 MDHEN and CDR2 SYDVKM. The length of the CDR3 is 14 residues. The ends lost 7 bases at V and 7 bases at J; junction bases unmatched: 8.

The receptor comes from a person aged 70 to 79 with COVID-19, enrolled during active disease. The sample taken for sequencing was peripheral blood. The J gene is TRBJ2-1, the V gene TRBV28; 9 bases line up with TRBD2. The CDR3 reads CASKESGGFNEQFF. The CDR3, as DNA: TGTGCCAGCAAAGAGAGCGGGGGGTTTAATGAGCAGTTCTTC.